This T cell receptor beta chain was recovered during a study of immune evolution from preneoplasia to lung adenocarcinoma. Background on the study: HLA loss of heterozygosity: about 7% AIS, more than 14% MIA, about 32% ADC, none AAH. Study observations and caveats: Top clone frequencies peaked in normal lung, apparently declining through invasive adenocarcinoma. Later-stage lesions appeared to have more T cells, more diversity, less clonality.

With regard to this clone: Its antigen remains unidentified.

TCRdb's table, derived via immunoSEQ multiplex PCR, lists solely in-frame clones and lacks some. In the table there are 2,500 to 3,500 clones, 88% of which are singletons. The germline gives CDR1 MDHEN, CDR2 SYDVKM. The CDR3 loop spans 14 amino acids. Trimming removed 6 bases at V and 7 bases at J, with 16 bases between. Macro-dissection enriched premalignant or tumor cells before nucleic acid extraction. The receptor was isolated from a person between 65 and 79 years old with invasive lung adenocarcinoma. The chain couples TRBV28 to TRBJ1-5; perhaps TRBD1 as D (5 bases). The sample taken for sequencing was FFPE invasive lung adenocarcinoma tissue. The CDR3, as DNA: TGTGCCAGCAGATACGCCCGGGGCGACCAGCCCCAGCATTTT. Its protein is CASRYARGDQPQHF.